This entry is about one T cell receptor (beta chain). Naive-designated CD8 cells lacked CD45RO, were positively enriched for CCR7, and omitted terminally differentiated effector memory CD45RA+ cells. V dropped 6 bases and J dropped 3; count of bases not matched to a gene: 4. CDR1 and CDR2 (germline): LNHNV, YYDKDF (reference sequence). This CDR3 contains 14 residues. The data are from a study of shared clonotypes between healthy human individuals. Produced via immunoSEQ multiplex PCR; TCRdb's table is partial and in-frame only. The repertoire includes some 800,000 clones, 80% to 95% of them detected once, and around 24% sits in the top ten.

The chain has TRBV15 and TRBJ1-3; TRBD1 matches at 8 bases. Sequenced: naive CD8+ T cells sorted from blood. The receptor was isolated from a man in his thirties or forties in good health. This chain's CDR3 is CATSGDRGGNTIYF. The DNA of the CDR3 is TGTGCCACCAGTGGAGACAGGGGTGGAAACACCATATATTTT.